The clone carrying this TCR beta chain was recorded many times. TCR beta CDR3 regions were amplified from RNA. First-round RT-PCR with HTBI primers amplified the TCR CDR3 region. In TCRdb, the multiplex PCR reads were re-called with MiXCR into one record per CDR3 protein. The sample contains around 520,000 distinct CDR3 sequences, over 13% of which appear only once. The sample is drawn from a study of T cells in Graves' hyperthyroidism and ophthalmopathy. The ends lost 7 bases at V and 1 base at J; junction bases unmatched: 5. The CDR3 totals 14 residues. Per the germline V gene, CDR1 is DFQATT and CDR2 is SNEGSKA (reference sequence).

The TCR sequence derives from a woman between 18 and 30 years old with Graves' hyperthyroidism. Material: blood. The rearrangement joins TRBV20-1 to TRBJ2-5; 11 nucleotides agree with TRBD2. The CDR3 DNA reads TGCAGTGTGCCCGGACTAGCGGGCCAAGAGACCCAGTACTTC. This gives the protein CSVPGLAGQETQYF.